What follows are 28 T cell receptor beta chains derived from one specimen sequenced in a study of human T cells and chemical hapten exposure. TCRdb independently ran MiXCR on the RACE reads; one entry per CDR3 protein. The table has roughly 50,000 distinct CDR3 sequences, 11% seen once. Regarding time point: patch test 1, 2 weeks after DPC sensitization. Treatment noted: therapeutic diphenylcyclopropenone sensitization with weekly scalp DPC. It was unfractionated whole blood from which total RNA was extracted. The sample was whole blood, taken in connection with sensitization to the hapten diphenylcyclopropenone (DPC). Receptors were obtained from a woman aged 40 to 55 with alopecia areata. Some clones in this sample may be carry-over from other donors' samples.

This clonotype showed up many times. The rearrangement uses TRBV18 and TRBJ1-1; D is ambiguous. CDR1 and CDR2 from the germline V gene are KGHSH and LQKENI. V shed 3 bases and J shed 0 bases, with 11 bases lying between them. CDR3 size: 15 residues. The DNA for the CDR3 is TGTGCCAGCTCACCGGGCTTAGACCTGAACACTGAAGCTTTCTTT. Translated: CASSPGLDLNTEAFF.

The chain combines TRBV5-1 with TRBJ2-2; possibly TRBD2 for D (6 bases). Germline V gene lookup returns CDR1 SGHRS and CDR2 YFSETQ. Trimming removed 4 bases at V and 3 bases at J, with 19 bases between. The CDR3 is 17 residues long. In DNA form, the CDR3 reads TGCGCCAGCAGCCTTGAGTTCGGGAGAAAGGACACCGGGGAGCTGTTTTTT. Its translation is CASSLEFGRKDTGELFF.

Points on this clonotype: A much larger clone differs from this one at a single base, so this may be a read error. V usage is TRBV28 and J usage is TRBJ2-7; 7 bases are shared with TRBD2. CDR1 is MDHEN and CDR2 is SYDVKM in the germline V gene. The CDR3 spans 13 residues. The CDR3 protein is CASSPLIRGEPFF. The CDR3 DNA is TGTGCCAGCAGCCCTTTAATTCGGGGGGAGCCTTTCTTC.

The V call is TRBV6-5, the J call TRBJ1-3, with 9 bases fitting TRBD1. The V gene's germline CDR1 is MNHEY and CDR2 SVGAGI. The CDR3 is made up of 18 amino acids. The trim removed 1 base at V and 2 bases at J, leaving 9 bases unmatched. For the CDR3, the DNA is TGTGCCAGCAGTTACTGGGTCCCCGGGACAGGGACTGGAAACACCATATATTTT. Its protein product is CASSYWVPGTGTGNTIYF.

The V and J genes are TRBV11-3 and TRBJ2-3, with TRBD2 matching over 9 bases. J was trimmed by 2 bases and V by 4 bases; bases with no gene match: 7. The CDR3 covers 16 residues. The germline V gene encodes CDR1 SGHNT and CDR2 YENEEA. DNA of the CDR3: TGTGCCAGCAGCTCGCTCCTAGCGGGAAACACAGATACGCAGTATTTT. This translates into CASSSLLAGNTDTQYF. Drawing the rest from reference TRBV11-3 and TRBJ2-3, the complete variable domain is EAGVVQSPRYKIIEKKQPVAFWCNPISGHNTLYWYLQNLGQGPELLIRYENEEAVDDSQLPKDRFSAERLKGVDSTLKIQPAELGDSAVYLCASSSLLAGNTDTQYFGPGTRLTVL.

This clonotype was recorded a few times. The gene calls are TRBV23-1 and TRBJ2-3; 8 bases are shared with TRBD2. TRBV23-1 is an ORF, and what it does is uncertain. The CDR3 sequence is 15 residues long. J was trimmed by 6 bases and V by 3 bases; bases with no gene match: 8. The CDR3 coding sequence is TGCGCCAGCAGTCAGTTACTAGCGGCACAGGATACGCAGTATTTT. It codes for CASSQLLAAQDTQYF.

This clonotype was detected only once. The gene calls are TRBV29-1 and TRBJ1-1, with no clear D. Trimming removed 8 bases at V and 4 bases at J, with 8 bases between. Germline values: CDR1 SQVTM, CDR2 ANQGSEA. The CDR3 length is 10 residues. This CDR3 reads CSTKGTEAFF. As DNA, the CDR3 is TGCAGCACCAAGGGCACTGAAGCTTTCTTT. Full variable domain (rest looked up from reference TRBV29-1 and TRBJ1-1): SAVISQKPSRDICQRGTSLTIQCQVDSQVTMMFWYRQQPGQSLTLIATANQGSEATYESGFVIDKFPISRPNLTFSTLTVSNMSPEDSSIYLCSTKGTEAFFGQGTRLTVV.

The table lists this clonotype with a few counts. V and J are TRBV20-1 and TRBJ2-7; 10 bases fit TRBD2. The CDR3 is 15 amino acids. Trimming at V came to 5 bases and at J to 4 bases, leaving 11 bases not matched to a gene. Germline V gene lookup returns CDR1 DFQATT and CDR2 SNEGSKA (reference sequence). The CDR3 bases are TGCAGTGCTCGCCCCCCTAGCGGGAGAGCGTACGAGCAGTACTTC. This gives the protein CSARPPSGRAYEQYF.

This clonotype has only a few counts. The chain recombines TRBV12-3 or TRBV12-4 with TRBJ1-1; D is uncertain. V lost 3 bases and J lost 1, with 6 bases in between. The CDR3 sequence is 13 residues long. The CDR3 DNA reads as TGTGCCAGCAGTTTTGGAGGGAACACTGAAGCTTTCTTT. It specifies CASSFGGNTEAFF.

This clonotype has at least ten counts. The chain uses TRBV5-1 and TRBJ2-2, with 9 bases matching TRBD1. CDR1 and CDR2 from the germline V gene are SGHRS and YFSETQ. The CDR3 length is 16 residues. V lost 1 base to trimming and J lost 3 bases; unmatched junction nucleotides: 4. The CDR3 sequence is CASSLLQGADTGELFF. Written as DNA, the CDR3 is TGCGCCAGCAGCTTGTTACAGGGGGCGGACACCGGGGAGCTGTTTTTT.

V is TRBV29-1 and J is TRBJ1-1; 7 nucleotides line up with TRBD1. V trimming: 5 bases; J trimming: 10 bases; junction bases outside the gene matches: 4. The CDR3 loop spans 10 amino acids. Germline lookup yields CDR1 SQVTM and CDR2 ANQGSEA. This chain's CDR3 is CSVWDSRAFF. The CDR3 DNA sequence: TGCAGCGTTTGGGACAGTCGAGCTTTCTTT.

The V gene is TRBV28, the J gene TRBJ2-5; D assignment may be TRBD1 or TRBD2 (5 bases each). The germline V and J ends were trimmed by 6 bases and 1 base, with 9 bases remaining between them. The CDR3 totals 13 residues. CDR1 MDHEN and CDR2 SYDVKM come from the germline V gene. The CDR3 DNA sequence: TGTGCCAGCAGCCTGAGGGGCCAAGAGACCCAGTACTTC. Protein: CASSLRGQETQYF.

This clonotype was seen many times. The gene calls are TRBV11-3 and TRBJ2-3; a weak D match, TRBD2 (7 bases). There are 16 residues in the CDR3. The germline CDR1 and CDR2 sequences are SGHNT and YENEEA. V dropped 1 base and J dropped 5 bases, with 16 bases sitting between them. In nucleotides, the CDR3 is TGTGCCAGCAGCTTAGGCGGGGGACAAGTCGGAGATACGCAGTATTTT. Residues: CASSLGGGQVGDTQYF.

This chain's CDR3 is CASSQEGQSNTEAFF. CDR3 DNA sequence: TGTGCCAGCAGCCAGGAAGGACAGTCGAACACTGAAGCTTTCTTT. The genes are TRBV3-1 and TRBJ1-1; D may be TRBD1 (6 bases). The CDR3 is 15 residues long. Germline CDR1 is LGHDT and CDR2 is YNNKEL (reference sequence). Between the trimmed V and J ends, which lost 3 bases and 1 base, there was a span of 12 bases.

This clonotype was seen repeatedly, ten times or more. This rearrangement joins TRBV6-1 to TRBJ2-7; 8 positions agree with TRBD1. The V gene end was trimmed by 6 bases and the J gene end by 4 bases; junction bases not matched to a gene: 11. Germline V lookup: CDR1 MNHNS, CDR2 SASEGT. This CDR3 comprises 15 residues. The CDR3 DNA is TGTGCCAGCAGCCCCGGACAGGGATTACGATACGAGCAGTACTTC. Encoded protein: CASSPGQGLRYEQYF.

This clonotype has more than one count but fewer than ten. The gene calls are TRBV29-1 and TRBJ2-1; 12 bases are shared with TRBD2. The CDR3 totals 12 residues. The germline V gene encodes CDR1 SQVTM and CDR2 ANQGSEA. V shed 6 bases and J 7 bases; nucleotides not matched to a gene: 1. CDR3 in DNA: TGCAGCGTAGGGACTAGCGGGAATGAGCAGTTCTTC. It yields the protein CSVGTSGNEQFF.

This clonotype has just a few counts. The chain recombines TRBV6-6 with TRBJ2-3; TRBD2 agrees at 7 bases. Germline V gene lookup returns CDR1 MNHNY and CDR2 SVGAGI (reference sequence). The CDR3 sequence is 14 residues long. V trimming: 9 bases; J trimming: 0 bases; junction bases outside the gene matches: 6. The DNA for the CDR3 is TGTGCCAGTCCGAGCGGGGTTAGCACAGATACGCAGTATTTT. Amino acids: CASPSGVSTDTQYF.

This clonotype appeared many times. The chain links TRBV6-5 to TRBJ2-2; D possibly corresponds to TRBD2 (5 bases). V shed 6 bases and J shed 6 bases, with 8 bases lying between them. Germline V lookup: CDR1 MNHEY, CDR2 SVGAGI. The CDR3 length is 12 residues. Written as DNA, the CDR3 is TGTGCCAGCAGCCGAGGGCCCGGGGAGCTGTTTTTT. This sequence encodes CASSRGPGELFF.

This clonotype occurred many times. The chain links TRBV6-1 to TRBJ1-5; tentative D call: TRBD1 (6 bases). V lost 7 bases and J 2 bases, leaving 21 bases between the germline ends. The CDR3 totals 17 residues. The germline V gene encodes CDR1 MNHNS and CDR2 SASEGT. The chain's CDR3 is CASTNQAGAVGNQPQHF. CDR3 nucleotide sequence: TGTGCCAGCACCAATCAAGCGGGGGCTGTGGGCAATCAGCCCCAGCATTTT.

In its sample, this clonotype was seen many times. The chain recombines TRBV9 with TRBJ2-2, with D hard to call. V was trimmed by 0 bases and J by 8 bases, leaving 8 bases between them. The CDR3 covers 13 residues. Germline lookup yields CDR1 SGDLS and CDR2 YYNGEE. As DNA, the CDR3 is TGTGCCAGCAGCGTAGGAGTGTCAGGGGAGCTGTTTTTT. This sequence encodes CASSVGVSGELFF.

This clonotype has ten or more counts. J is TRBJ1-6 and V is TRBV28; D unclear. The CDR3 consists of 16 residues. V was clipped by 7 bases and J by 5 bases, with 18 bases between them. In germline, CDR1 is MDHEN, CDR2 SYDVKM. The CDR3 DNA reads as TGTGCCAGCACCCCCGGAGGCTGGGAGAATAATTCACCCCTCCACTTT. Its translation is CASTPGGWENNSPLHF.

This clonotype was seen more than once but under ten times. This chain connects TRBV20-1 to TRBJ2-3; 8 positions match TRBD2. Germline lookup yields CDR1 DFQATT and CDR2 SNEGSKA (reference sequence). With V trimmed by 2 bases and J by 2 bases, 3 bases remained unmatched. The CDR3 sequence is 14 residues long. This CDR3 is CSARREGLTDTQYF. The CDR3, as DNA: TGCAGTGCTAGACGGGAGGGCCTCACAGATACGCAGTATTTT.

Regarding this clonotype: One end of the junction is discordant with germline, which a read error may explain. The chain links TRBV7-9 to TRBJ2-7; D could derive from TRBD1 or TRBD2 (5 bases each). The CDR3 loop spans 12 amino acids. Germline values: CDR1 SEHNR, CDR2 FQNEAQ (reference sequence). CDR3 residues: CASGTVLSEEYF. Written as DNA, the CDR3 is TGTGCCAGCGGGACGGTCCTCTCCGAGGAGTACTTC.

The chain combines TRBV6-2 or TRBV6-3 with TRBJ2-7; 8 positions agree with TRBD1. Germline CDR1 reads MNHEY; CDR2 reads SVGEGT. CDR3 length equals 14 residues. Trimming at V came to 6 bases and at J to 3 bases, leaving 7 bases not matched to a gene. CDR3 DNA: TGTGCCAGCAGCCTACAGGGGGATTACTACGAGCAGTACTTC. This gives the protein CASSLQGDYYEQYF.

The CDR3 bases are TGTGCCAGCAGCCCCGCCCAGGGCGTCGGGGAGCTGTTTTTT. Protein product: CASSPAQGVGELFF. The J gene is TRBJ2-2, the V gene TRBV11-2; TRBD1 is a possible D gene (5 bases). The germline V gene encodes CDR1 SGHAT and CDR2 FQNNGV. The CDR3 length is 14 residues. V was cut by 5 bases and J by 7 bases, with 14 bases left in between.

The chain uses TRBV29-1 and TRBJ2-2; TRBD1 might be the D (5 bases). V shed 4 bases and J shed 4 bases, with 10 bases lying between them. Germline V lookup: CDR1 SQVTM, CDR2 ANQGSEA. The CDR3 sequence is 13 residues long. The CDR3 nucleotides read TGCAGCGTTGGAGACAGACCCACCGGGGAGCTGTTTTTT. Protein product: CSVGDRPTGELFF.

This clonotype was seen repeatedly, ten times or more. The J gene is TRBJ2-7, the V gene TRBV21-1; TRBD1 is taken as the D call from the table, unchecked against the DNA. TRBV21-1 is annotated as a pseudogene. This CDR3 is built from 16 residues. CDR3 sequence: CASSKAAEQGTYEQYF. In DNA, the CDR3 is TGTGCCAGCAGCAAAGCGGCAGAACAGGGAACCTACGAGCAGTACTTC.

The V call is TRBV20-1, the J call TRBJ1-5, with D tentatively TRBD1 (6 bases). This CDR3 has 15 amino acids. Germline V gives CDR1 DFQATT, CDR2 SNEGSKA (reference sequence). V was cut by 0 bases and J by 9 bases, with 18 bases left in between. The CDR3, as DNA: TGCAGTGCTAGAGATCAGTCAGGGGTCGTTGGGCCCCAGCATTTT. Protein product: CSARDQSGVVGPQHF.